This note documents a single T cell receptor (beta chain) sequence. What it binds is unknown. The UMIs carried a 6-nucleotide sample barcode, and they were added by template switching. Following a re-call of the 5' RACE reads, TCRdb has one entry per CDR3 protein and lacks DNA. The ten most abundant clones cover roughly 5.2% of a sample with approximately 300,000 distinct CDR3 sequences. Germline CDR1 MNHEY, CDR2 SVGAGI. The CDR3 is 18 residues long. The data stem from a study of monozygotic twins with inflammatory bowel disease. Study findings and constraints: Separate T cell subtypes could not be resolved from one another.

V is TRBV6-5 and J is TRBJ1-1; TCRdb outputs TRBD1, but without DNA this stays unchecked. Sequencing was carried out using blood. This clonotype was sampled from a human donor with ulcerative colitis or Crohn's disease, or a healthy co-twin of an affected twin (not recorded which). CDR3 protein: CASSYSTLAGQLNTEAFF.